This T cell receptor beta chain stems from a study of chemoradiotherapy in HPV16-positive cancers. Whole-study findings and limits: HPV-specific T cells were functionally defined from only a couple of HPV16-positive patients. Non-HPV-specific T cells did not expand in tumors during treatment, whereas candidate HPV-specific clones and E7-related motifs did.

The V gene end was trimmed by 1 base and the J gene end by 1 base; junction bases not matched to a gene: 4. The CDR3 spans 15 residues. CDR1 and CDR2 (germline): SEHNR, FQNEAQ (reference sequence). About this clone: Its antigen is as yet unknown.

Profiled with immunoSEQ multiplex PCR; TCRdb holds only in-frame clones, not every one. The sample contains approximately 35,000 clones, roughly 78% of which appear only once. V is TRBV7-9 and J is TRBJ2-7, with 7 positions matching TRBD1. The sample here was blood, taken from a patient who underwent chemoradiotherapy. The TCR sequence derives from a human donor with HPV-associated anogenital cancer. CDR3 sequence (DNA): TGTGCCAGCAGCTTAGGAGGGACAGCTTCCTACGAGCAGTACTTC. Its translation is CASSLGGTASYEQYF.